The clone carrying this T cell receptor beta chain has ten or more counts. No antigen is known for it. TCRdb reanalysed the reads using MiXCR and keeps one entry per CDR3 protein. The data show 500,000 or so distinct CDR3 sequences, approximately 15% seen once. The sample is drawn from a study of T cell repertoires in cytomegalovirus infection. Study at large: Both CMV infection and a matching HLA type were indicated by public TCR beta signatures. Study observations and caveats: HLA-C-restricted CMV-specific TCR beta clonotypes were dominant in the ex vivo response. Carriers of CMV plus the relevant HLA were identified by cumulative public TCR beta family frequency.

Germline values: CDR1 SGHTA, CDR2 FQGTGA. The CDR3 is made up of 18 amino acids. V lost 3 bases to trimming and J lost 0 bases, with 17 bases between them. The chain links TRBV7-3 to TRBJ2-2; D possibly corresponds to TRBD2 (6 bases). This clonotype originated in a human donor in good health (CMV status not recorded). Some clones in this sample may be carry-over from other donors' samples. Sequencing was done on a sample of CD8+ T cells from PBMCs. The CDR3 DNA reads TGTGCCAGCAGCTTTTCCGTCGGGGAGGTCGCGAACACCGGGGAGCTGTTTTTT. This gives the protein CASSFSVGEVANTGELFF.